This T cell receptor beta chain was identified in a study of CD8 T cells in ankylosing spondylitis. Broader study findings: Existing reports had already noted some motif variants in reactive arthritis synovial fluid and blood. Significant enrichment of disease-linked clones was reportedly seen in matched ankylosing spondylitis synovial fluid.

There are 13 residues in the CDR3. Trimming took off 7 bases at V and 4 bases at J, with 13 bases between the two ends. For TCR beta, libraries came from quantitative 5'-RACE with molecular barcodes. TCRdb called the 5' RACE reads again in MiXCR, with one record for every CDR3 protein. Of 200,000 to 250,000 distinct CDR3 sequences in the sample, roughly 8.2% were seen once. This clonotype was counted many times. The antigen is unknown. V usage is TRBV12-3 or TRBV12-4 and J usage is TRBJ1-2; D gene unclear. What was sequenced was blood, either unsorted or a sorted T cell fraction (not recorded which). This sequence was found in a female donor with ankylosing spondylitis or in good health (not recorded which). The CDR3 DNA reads TGTGCCAGCACCCCCCCGCTTCTCTATGGCTACACCTTC. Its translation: CASTPPLLYGYTF.